Reported below is one T cell receptor beta chain. Its specificity is unknown. CDR3 length equals 11 residues. Trimming shortened V by 6 bases and J by 4 bases, and 9 bases separated the two germline ends. CDR1 DFQATT and CDR2 SNEGSKA come from the germline V gene (reference sequence). Rectal tissue came from one to two pinch biopsies taken at colonoscopy. This sample was included in a study of pediatric ulcerative colitis. Study overall: Ulcerative colitis patients had pancolitis or left-sided colitis, with confirming histology. General study results and limits: Repertoires came from total lymphocyte DNA, not specific subsets. Substantially fewer templates came from a couple of patients' blood samples.

Each sample received Survey-level depth of up to 500,000 reads. Profiling relied on immunoSEQ multiplex PCR, and the TCRdb table lists in-frame clones only, not all of them. Altogether tens of thousands of clones are present, around 80% being singletons, with the ten largest covering 0.9% to 1.2%. Sequencing used gut tissue. This rearrangement joins TRBV20-1 to TRBJ1-2, with D perhaps TRBD1 (5 bases). This TCR was recovered from a boy between 10 and 17 years old with mild ulcerative colitis. Written as DNA, the CDR3 is TGCAGTGCGGGGGGGTTCTATGGCTACACCTTC. This codes for CSAGGFYGYTF.